This is a list of T cell receptor beta chains from one sample in a study of early T cells in non-severe SARS-CoV-2 infection. TCRdb re-analysed the 5' RACE reads in MiXCR, keeping a single row per CDR3 protein. The sample yields tens of thousands of distinct CDR3 sequences, 9.5% to 15% seen once. Sequenced material: whole blood. These receptors were obtained from an adult who was a healthcare worker with PCR-confirmed SARS-CoV-2 infection or an uninfected control (not recorded which). Both conserved end residues are part of each CDR3. The D gene is left open where the match is weak. The size field is filled for only some rows; it gives once, few, many or a size class.

V gene	J gene	clone size	D gene	CDR3 DNA	CDR3 protein
TRBV20-1	TRBJ2-3	many	TRBD2	TGCAGTGCCCTCGCGGGCGAGCGGGGGGCCACAGATACGCAGTATTTT	CSALAGERGATDTQYF
TRBV5-8	TRBJ2-5	-	TRBD2	TGTGCCAGCAGACAAGGACTAGCGGGACAAGAGACCCAGTACTTC	CASRQGLAGQETQYF
TRBV5-1	TRBJ2-7	few	TRBD1	TGCGCCAGCAGCACATACAGGGGGCCTCTGCCGGGGGGCAATGCCTACGAGCAGTACTTC	CASSTYRGPLPGGNAYEQYF
TRBV6-6	TRBJ2-7	many	-	TGTGCCAGCAGCCAGGGAGCCTACGAGCAGTACTTC	CASSQGAYEQYF
TRBV29-1	TRBJ2-3	many	-	TGCAGCGTTGAAGATCGGGTTCGGTGGGGCACAGATACGCAGTATTTT	CSVEDRVRWGTDTQYF
TRBV12-3/TRBV12-4	TRBJ1-1	-	-	TGTGCCAGCACCCCCTTGAGGTTCGTGAACACTGAAGCTTTCTTT	CASTPLRFVNTEAFF
TRBV20-1	TRBJ2-1	few	-	TGCAGTGCTAGTAAACTAGCCGGAGATGAGCAGTTCTTC	CSASKLAGDEQFF
TRBV6-5	TRBJ1-1	-	-	TGTGCCAGCAGTCGCCTGGCAGGGCCCACTGAAGCTTTCTTT	CASSRLAGPTEAFF
TRBV29-1	TRBJ2-7	-	-	TGCAGCGTTGAGACAGTGTACGAGCAGTACTTC	CSVETVYEQYF
TRBV20-1	TRBJ2-3	-	-	TGCAGTGCTTCTCCCAGGGGCAGGTTGACAGATACGCAGTATTTT	CSASPRGRLTDTQYF
TRBV6-5	TRBJ1-1	-	TRBD1	TGTGCCAGCAGAGATACAGGGGTGGCTGAAGCTTTCTTT	CASRDTGVAEAFF
TRBV29-1	TRBJ1-4	many	-	TGCAGCGTTGGCCAGGGCGCTAATGAAAAACTGTTTTTT	CSVGQGANEKLFF
TRBV11-2	TRBJ1-6	few	-	TGTGCCAGCAGCACCAGCTCGGTCCGTAAATATAATTCACCCCTCCACTTT	CASSTSSVRKYNSPLHF
TRBV28	TRBJ2-5	-	-	TGTGCCAGCAGCAAGGAAGAGACCCAGTACTTC	CASSKEETQYF
TRBV14	TRBJ2-7	few	TRBD1	TGTGCCAGCAGCCGCTCAACAGGGGGGCAGGGTTTATCCTACGAGCAGTACTTC	CASSRSTGGQGLSYEQYF
TRBV9	TRBJ2-2	-	-	TGTGCCAGCAGCGTAGGGCCCACCGGGGAGCTGTTTTTT	CASSVGPTGELFF
TRBV10-3	TRBJ1-1	many	-	TGTGCCATCAGTGAGCCTGCGTCTGAAGCTTTCTTT	CAISEPASEAFF
TRBV5-1	TRBJ2-3	few	-	TGCGCCAGCAGCTGGGAAGTGCCCTATAAAGATACGCAGTATTTT	CASSWEVPYKDTQYF